This TCR beta chain was found in a study of blood T cell repertoires in COVID-19 (dated by TCRdb to the early 2020s). With regard to the full study: Collaborator samples came from the United States, Italy and Spain and covered acute and convalescent phases of COVID-19. The repertoires were made available in a free public database intended to serve as a resource for research on the immune response to SARS-CoV-2. The material from the prospective study consisted of cDNA or gDNA derived from T cells, B-cell-depleted T cells, or PBMCs. Subjects who had been exposed to COVID-19, were actively infected with it, or had recovered from it provided the deeply sampled blood TCRbeta repertoires that made up the dataset. Nearly every sample came with metadata listing a de-identified subject ID, COVID-19 status, age in years and sex. Where available, HLA class I and class II types were obtained from metadata supplied by the sample provider rather than from assay-based typing. The samples were drawn from two sources: the first 160 participants of the ongoing ImmuneRACE study, and fewer than 1,500 subjects contributed by 6 global collaborators.

Via the germline V gene, CDR1 is MNHEY and CDR2 SVGAGI. Trimming at the junction amounts to 10 bases on V and 0 bases on J, and the germline ends lie 12 bases apart. Reading from cysteine to phenylalanine, the CDR3 counts 13 amino acids. CDR3 DNA only is kept here, 39 bases in frame from base 1. A second Seattle source provided samples from volunteer blood donors who had recovered from COVID-19. Each collaborating institution followed its own protocols to collect whole blood in K2EDTA tubes. For TCRbeta analysis, collaborators shipped samples in one of three forms: frozen whole blood, isolated PBMCs, or DNA extracted from either of those sample types. The immunoSEQ Assay, a bias-controlled multiplex PCR, was used to amplify TCRbeta CDR3 regions from genomic DNA. As for how the authors treated the data: Nucleated cell counts per sample were estimated from amplification of reference gene primers within the assay. To quantify the absolute abundance of each unique TCRbeta CDR3 rearrangement, sequence reads were collapsed and filtered. For each sample, productive Simpson clonality was calculated by taking the square root of Simpson's diversity index across productive rearrangements. In its TCRdb copy, this immuneACCESS table keeps in-frame sequences only and misses some clones. Where compared with another copy, unresolved V genes explain less than half of these, and the others have no known cause. The DNA gave D and trimming, while V, J and clone size come from that table. In this sample the table shows under 350,000 clones, 83% of which occur a single time. The ten largest clones represent over 9% of the sample.

Comment on this clone: What antigen it recognizes has not been identified. Base qualities were left out, and no much larger clone turns up one base away.

General findings and caveats noted by the study authors: The amount of clinical and demographic metadata varied by source and participant and was provided uncurated.

Sequenced: peripheral blood. The clonotype was recovered from a woman aged 50 to 65 who had recovered from COVID-19. This chain is built from TRBV6-5 and TRBJ1-2, and the D gene may be TRBD1, 5 bases matching. At the DNA level, the sequence is TGTGCCACCGGGGGGGGGACTAACTATGGCTACACCTTC. This yields the protein CATGGGTNYGYTF.